The T cell receptor (beta chain) described here comes from a study of PD-1 blockade in classical Hodgkin lymphoma. Study at large: The patients were dosed with nivolumab 3 mg/kg, infused intravenously every 2 weeks. General study findings and limits: The study found that TCR diversity rose significantly by C4D1 in CD4+ but not CD8+ cells.

This clone was counted once. Antigen unknown. Germline V gene data show CDR1 as SGHRS and CDR2 as YFSETQ. The ends were cut back, 0 bases at V and 1 base at J, with 7 bases in the middle. This CDR3 has 14 residues. Method: immunoSEQ multiplex PCR; TCRdb's copy keeps in-frame clones and lacks some. The sample contains tens of thousands of clones, 87% of which appear only once. As for time point: cycle 4 day 1 (C4D1), after 5 to 7 weeks of nivolumab. All patients relapsed after autologous stem cell transplantation, and brentuximab vedotin exposure varied. The specimen was peripheral blood mononuclear cells (PBMCs), collected before the fourth cycle of nivolumab. The source is a human donor with classical Hodgkin lymphoma. The chain has TRBV5-1 and TRBJ1-1, with a tentative D call TRBD1 (5 bases). Here the CDR3 reads CASSLDGGNTEAFF. The CDR3 bases are TGCGCCAGCAGCTTGGATGGGGGGAACACTGAAGCTTTCTTT.